These T cell receptor beta chains were read from a single sample in a study of cytomegalovirus exposure and HLA in healthy donors. Assay used: immunoSEQ multiplex PCR; TCRdb lists only in-frame clones, some missing. Its clone listing holds some 200,000 clones. Sequences were obtained from PBMCs. The origin of the receptors is a girl aged 2 to 9 in good health and CMV-seropositive. Each CDR3 is given with its conserved first and last residue. The D gene is left open where the match is weak.

V,J,D,length,DNA,CDR3
TRBV7-9,TRBJ2-1,TRBD1,16,TGTGCCAGCAGCTTACCGGGACAGGGCTCCTACAATGAGCAGTTCTTC,CASSLPGQGSYNEQFF
TRBV7-9,TRBJ2-7,TRBD1,15,TGTGCCAGCAGCTTAAACAGGGGCGTAAGCTACGAGCAGTACTTC,CASSLNRGVSYEQYF
TRBV10-2,TRBJ2-5,TRBD2,13,TGCGCCAGCAAGGCGGGAGTTCAAGAGACCCAGTACTTC,CASKAGVQETQYF
TRBV5-4,TRBJ2-1,TRBD2,15,TGTGCCAGCAGCCCCCGGCCGGGCGGGAGAAATGAGCAGTTCTTC,CASSPRPGGRNEQFF
TRBV28,TRBJ2-1,-,11,TGTGCCAGCAGCCACTACGATGAGCAGTTCTTC,CASSHYDEQFF
TRBV10-3,TRBJ1-6,-,18,TGTGCCATCAGTGGGACTGCCCCGACCGGGATCCTGAATTCACCCCTCCACTTT,CAISGTAPTGILNSPLHF
TRBV7-9,TRBJ1-1,-,15,TGTGCCAGCAGCTCGACATTCCGCATGAACACTGAAGCTTTCTTT,CASSSTFRMNTEAFF
TRBV28,TRBJ2-7,-,15,TGTGCCAGCAGTGCACTCGGGGGGCGCCCCCACGAGCAGTACTTC,CASSALGGRPHEQYF
TRBV5-5,TRBJ1-5,-,15,TGTGCCAGCAGCTCAATAATGAGGACAGACCTGCCCCAGCATTTT,CASSSIMRTDLPQHF
TRBV7-9,TRBJ1-1,-,13,TGTGCCAGCAGCCGAACAGGGAACACTGAAGCTTTCTTT,CASSRTGNTEAFF
TRBV5-4,TRBJ1-2,TRBD1,15,TGTGCCAGCAGTCGACAGGGGGACCGGAGAGATGGCTACACCTTC,CASSRQGDRRDGYTF
TRBV7-7,TRBJ2-5,-,15,TGTGCCAGCAGCTTAGGGTTCGGGGGACAAGAGACCCAGTACTTC,CASSLGFGGQETQYF
TRBV25-1,TRBJ1-2,-,14,TGTGCCAGCAGTGAATTCGGACAGAACTATGGCTACACCTTC,CASSEFGQNYGYTF
TRBV28,TRBJ2-7,TRBD1,16,TGTGCCAGCAGCCCACCCGGGACAGGGTTTCACTACGAGCAGTACTTC,CASSPPGTGFHYEQYF
TRBV10-3,TRBJ2-7,TRBD1,13,TGTGCCATCAGAGGACAGGGGAGCAACGAGCAGTACTTC,CAIRGQGSNEQYF
TRBV19,TRBJ1-2,-,16,TGTGCCAGTAGTATGGGGGGAGACCGGCCTAACTATGGCTACACCTTC,CASSMGGDRPNYGYTF
TRBV28,TRBJ1-1,-,14,TGTGCCAGCAGTAGCCCCGGGGGGAACACTGAAGCTTTCTTT,CASSSPGGNTEAFF
TRBV6-1,TRBJ1-1,TRBD1,17,TGTGCCAGCAGTGAAGAGTTTAGTAGGGGGCTGAGCACTGAAGCTTTCTTT,CASSEEFSRGLSTEAFF
TRBV7-2,TRBJ2-3,TRBD1,14,TGTGCCAGCAGCCAGGGACAGGTCACAGATACGCAGTATTTT,CASSQGQVTDTQYF
TRBV7-9,TRBJ2-7,TRBD2,15,TGTGCCAGCAGCTTATTGGGGACTAGCGGGAGATCCGAGTACTTC,CASSLLGTSGRSEYF
TRBV7-2,TRBJ2-6,TRBD1,15,TGTGCCAGCAGATCAGGGGGTTCTGGGGCCAACGTCCTGACTTTC,CASRSGGSGANVLTF
TRBV27,TRBJ2-1,TRBD2,17,TGTGCCAGCAGTTCGCCCCTTAGCGGGATCAGTAGGGATGAGCAGTTCTTC,CASSSPLSGISRDEQFF
TRBV28,TRBJ2-7,TRBD2,14,TGTGCCAGCAGTCCGGGACTAGCGGCCTACGAGCAGTACTTC,CASSPGLAAYEQYF
TRBV7-8,TRBJ2-1,-,15,TGTGCCAGCAGCTTCACCGGGGGAGGCCGCAATGAGCAGTTCTTC,CASSFTGGGRNEQFF
TRBV7-6,TRBJ2-7,-,13,TGTGCCAGCAGCTTCCAACCCTCGGACGAGCAGTACTTC,CASSFQPSDEQYF
TRBV11-2,TRBJ2-7,-,14,TGTGCCAGCAGCTTAGTTTCTCGGGTCTACGAGCAGTACTTC,CASSLVSRVYEQYF
TRBV28,TRBJ1-2,TRBD1,16,TGTGCCAGCAGTGCCTCCTTACAGGGGTATGATAGTGGCTACACCTTC,CASSASLQGYDSGYTF
TRBV28,TRBJ2-5,TRBD1,18,TGTGCCAGCAGTTTGCTGGATTCCCTACTCAGGGGGAAAAAGACCCAGTACTTC,CASSLLDSLLRGKKTQYF
TRBV19,TRBJ2-7,-,15,TGTGCCAGTAGTATAGGCTCAGGGGACGGCTACGAGCAGTACTTC,CASSIGSGDGYEQYF
TRBV19,TRBJ2-3,TRBD1,15,TGTGCCAGTAGTACCGGGACAGGGGGAAGGAATACGCAGTATTTT,CASSTGTGGRNTQYF
TRBV5-1,TRBJ2-3,-,15,TGCGCCAGCAGCTTGGGGACTGGGAGACCAGATACGCAGTATTTT,CASSLGTGRPDTQYF
TRBV19,TRBJ2-2,TRBD2,18,TGTGCCAGTAGTATCCCGACTAGCGGGAGGGCGAACACCGGGGAGCTGTTTTTT,CASSIPTSGRANTGELFF
TRBV6-6,TRBJ2-1,-,15,TGTGCCAGCAGTTACCTTTCGGGATCTTACAATGAGCAGTTCTTC,CASSYLSGSYNEQFF
TRBV5-1,TRBJ1-1,-,13,TGCGCCAGCAGCCTGGCGGCAGCGAGGGAAGCTTTCTTT,CASSLAAAREAFF
TRBV28,TRBJ2-1,-,16,TGTGCCAGCAGTTTTAATCCGACAAGCTCCTACAATGAGCAGTTCTTC,CASSFNPTSSYNEQFF
TRBV6-1,TRBJ1-2,-,14,TGTGCCAGCAGTGAATATCCGGGAAACTATGGCTACACCTTC,CASSEYPGNYGYTF
TRBV11-2,TRBJ1-1,-,15,TGTGCCAGCAGCTTAGGCCAGGGGTCGGGCACTGAAGCTTTCTTT,CASSLGQGSGTEAFF
TRBV5-4,TRBJ1-1,TRBD1,15,TGTGCCAGCAGCTTGGTACAGGGGTCCAACACTGAAGCTTTCTTT,CASSLVQGSNTEAFF
TRBV27,TRBJ2-7,-,18,TGTGCCAGCAGTTTTAGTTCCCCCTCAACGGCAGGCTCCTACGAGCAGTACTTC,CASSFSSPSTAGSYEQYF
TRBV15,TRBJ2-1,TRBD2,18,TGTGCCACCAGCAGAGGACTGGGCAGCGGGAGTTCCTACAATGAGCAGTTCTTC,CATSRGLGSGSSYNEQFF
TRBV5-6,TRBJ1-1,-,13,TGTGCCAGCAGCCAGAGACGACAGAGTGAAGCTTTCTTT,CASSQRRQSEAFF
TRBV29-1,TRBJ2-7,TRBD1,13,TGCAGCGCCCGGACAGGGGGCAATTACGAGCAGTACTTC,CSARTGGNYEQYF
TRBV5-1,TRBJ2-7,-,14,TGCGCCAGCAGTAATGGGCAGGGCCGACACGAGCAGTACTTC,CASSNGQGRHEQYF
TRBV29-1,TRBJ1-3,TRBD1,16,TGCAGCGTTGAAGTGAACAGGGGGTACTCTGGAAACACCATATATTTT,CSVEVNRGYSGNTIYF
TRBV5-1,TRBJ2-7,-,14,TGCGCCAGCAGCTTGGGTTCTAGAGAACTCGAGCAGTACTTC,CASSLGSRELEQYF
TRBV6-1,TRBJ2-7,-,15,TGTGCCAGCAGCCCAAAGCGAGGATTCTCCTACGAGCAGTACTTC,CASSPKRGFSYEQYF
TRBV30,TRBJ2-1,TRBD2,15,TGTGCCTGGAGTGTTCTCTTGGTAGCGGGACATGAGCAGTTCTTC,CAWSVLLVAGHEQFF
TRBV5-1,TRBJ1-3,-,15,TGCGCCAGCAGCTGGTTGGGGGGCTCTGGAAACACCATATATTTT,CASSWLGGSGNTIYF
TRBV5-4,TRBJ2-1,TRBD2,15,TGTGCCAGCAGCGCCGGGACTACATCATGGAATGAGCAGTTCTTC,CASSAGTTSWNEQFF
TRBV6-1,TRBJ1-1,-,12,TGTGCCAGCAGTGCGCGAGGGACTGAAGCTTTCTTT,CASSARGTEAFF
TRBV7-2,TRBJ1-5,-,16,TGTGCCAGCAGCTTAGCCGGAGGGGATGACAATCAGCCCCAGCATTTT,CASSLAGGDDNQPQHF
TRBV5-1,TRBJ2-3,-,17,TGCGCCAGCAGCTTGGGGGTCGTTGCAGGGGCAACAGATACGCAGTATTTT,CASSLGVVAGATDTQYF
TRBV5-1,TRBJ2-7,-,13,TGCGCCAGCAGCTTCGGGGGATACTACGAGCAGTACTTC,CASSFGGYYEQYF
TRBV7-2,TRBJ1-1,-,11,TGTGCCAGCAGCTCATTCACTGAAGCTTTCTTT,CASSSFTEAFF
TRBV7-2,TRBJ2-7,TRBD2,15,TGTGCCAGCAGCTTAGATCAGCGGGAGTTGTACGAGCAGTACTTC,CASSLDQRELYEQYF
TRBV5-1,TRBJ2-1,-,15,TGCGCCAGCAGTCGTGGACAATTGGCCTACAATGAGCAGTTCTTC,CASSRGQLAYNEQFF